The 24 T cell receptor beta chains below come from one sample, sequenced in a study of blood T cell repertoires in COVID-19. Clones were read by immunoSEQ multiplex PCR, and TCRdb kept only the in-frame ones, dropping some. The repertoire holds roughly 230,000 clones, with over 80% as singletons. The specimen was peripheral blood. The receptors come from a human donor in a cohort sampled during active COVID-19.

The chain employs TRBV6-4 and TRBJ2-5, with TRBD2 matching 9 bases. The germline V gene has CDR1 MRHNA and CDR2 SNTAGT. V lost 5 bases to trimming and J lost 1 base; unmatched junction nucleotides: 2. The CDR3 spans 14 residues. CDR3 residues: CASSLLAGQETQYF. For the CDR3, the DNA is TGTGCCAGCAGTTTACTAGCGGGCCAAGAGACCCAGTACTTC.

The rearrangement uses TRBV3-1 (or the pseudogene TRBV3-2) and TRBJ1-1; weak D call: TRBD1 (5 bases). CDR1 and CDR2 from the germline V gene are LGHDT and YNNKEL (reference sequence). The CDR3 is made up of 12 amino acids. Trimming took 0 bases from V and 9 from J, leaving 8 bases between them. The CDR3 loop reads CASSQDRAKAFF. The CDR3 region has the DNA TGTGCCAGCAGCCAAGACAGGGCGAAAGCTTTCTTT.

This clone turned up a few times. The chain employs TRBV11-3 and TRBJ2-2; D call uncertain. Germline V gene lookup returns CDR1 SGHNT and CDR2 YENEEA. Trimming shortened V by 2 bases and J by 2 bases, and 3 bases separated the two germline ends. The CDR3 sequence is 13 residues long. The CDR3 region is CASSLINTGELFF. CDR3 DNA: TGTGCCAGCAGCTTAATAAACACCGGGGAGCTGTTTTTT. The full variable domain, with the rest looked up from reference TRBV11-3 and TRBJ2-2, is EAGVVQSPRYKIIEKKQPVAFWCNPISGHNTLYWYLQNLGQGPELLIRYENEEAVDDSQLPKDRFSAERLKGVDSTLKIQPAELGDSAVYLCASSLINTGELFFGEGSRLTVL.

This chain connects TRBV23-1 to TRBJ1-4; 8 bases are shared with TRBD1. TRBV23-1 is sorted into the ORF group, with uncertain function. With V trimmed by 2 bases and J by 4 bases, 9 bases remained unmatched. This CDR3 comprises 17 residues. The CDR3 is CASSQIRDRLSNEKLFF. As DNA, the CDR3 is TGCGCCAGCAGTCAAATTCGGGACAGGTTAAGTAATGAAAAACTGTTTTTT.

The genes are TRBV24-1 and TRBJ2-3, with D tentatively TRBD2 (6 bases). Germline V lookup: CDR1 KGHDR, CDR2 SFDVKD. The V end lost 1 base, the J end lost 2 bases, and 15 bases lay between the germline ends. This CDR3 has 17 amino acids. CDR3 in amino acids: CATSDFSGVGDTDTQYF. The CDR3 DNA is TGTGCCACCAGTGATTTTTCGGGGGTAGGAGACACAGATACGCAGTATTTT.

The rearrangement uses TRBV15 and TRBJ1-1; 8 nucleotides align to TRBD1. Germline CDR1 reads LNHNV; CDR2 reads YYDKDF (reference sequence). Losses at the gene ends were 5 bases for V and 5 bases for J; bases not matched to a gene: 7. This CDR3 region has 14 residues. Here the CDR3 reads CATSVAGGKTEAFF. Here the CDR3 DNA reads TGTGCCACCAGCGTCGCAGGGGGCAAGACTGAAGCTTTCTTT.

The chain couples TRBV11-2 to TRBJ1-6; 8 bases line up with TRBD1. Germline loops: CDR1 SGHAT, CDR2 FQNNGV. This CDR3 contains 15 residues. V lost 3 bases, J lost 10 bases, and 8 bases stayed unmatched. In DNA form, the CDR3 reads TGTGCCAGCAGCTTGTTTACGGACAGGGACTCACCCCTCCACTTT. This codes for CASSLFTDRDSPLHF.

V and J are TRBV19 and TRBJ1-4; D remains unclear. The ends were cut back, 5 bases at V and 0 bases at J, with 10 bases in the middle. The CDR3 has 15 amino acids. The germline CDR1 and CDR2 sequences are LNHDA and SQIVND (reference sequence). The CDR3 DNA is TGTGCCAGTAGTGAGTGGGGAGCAACTAATGAAAAACTGTTTTTT. Its protein is CASSEWGATNEKLFF.

The chain couples TRBV23-1 to TRBJ2-7; 8 nucleotides line up with TRBD1. TRBV23-1 has ORF status, its function being uncertain. This CDR3 is 13 amino acids long. Trimming removed 6 bases from V and 7 bases from J; junction bases left unmatched: 8. CDR3 in amino acids: CASSHTGTGEQYF. DNA of the CDR3: TGCGCCAGCAGCCATACCGGGACAGGAGAGCAGTACTTC.

The chain recombines TRBV19 with TRBJ1-3; D is unclear. This CDR3 is 15 amino acids long. V shed 3 bases and J shed 3 bases, with 12 bases lying between them. Germline loops: CDR1 LNHDA, CDR2 SQIVND (reference sequence). The CDR3 reads CASSIQAGFGNTIYF. The CDR3, as DNA: TGTGCCAGTAGTATCCAGGCAGGATTTGGAAACACCATATATTTT.

This clone was picked up one time. V gene TRBV11-2 combines with J gene TRBJ1-1; D might be TRBD1 (6 bases). CDR1 and CDR2 (germline): SGHAT, FQNNGV. The CDR3 sequence is 13 residues long. V lost 5 bases and J 6 bases, leaving 13 bases between the germline ends. CDR3 DNA: TGTGCCAGCAGCCAGGGGATAGGGCCTGAAGCTTTCTTT. This sequence encodes CASSQGIGPEAFF.

This clone counts as medium-sized. V and J are TRBV7-6 and TRBJ2-1; TRBD1 agrees at 8 bases. Germline V lookup: CDR1 SGHVS, CDR2 FNYEAQ. The CDR3 is 13 residues long. V lost 4 bases and J lost 9; bases outside the gene matches: 5. The chain's CDR3 is CASSSTGDGEQFF. The CDR3 DNA reads TGTGCCAGCAGCTCGACAGGGGACGGTGAGCAGTTCTTC.

The V and J genes are TRBV3-1 (or the pseudogene TRBV3-2) and TRBJ2-3, with D perhaps matching TRBD1 (6 bases). Germline V gives CDR1 LGHDT, CDR2 YNNKEL (reference sequence). V lost 4 bases and J lost 3, with 17 bases in between. The CDR3 extends over 16 amino acids. CDR3 amino acids: CASSRDTGPRTDTQYF. The CDR3 DNA sequence: TGTGCCAGCAGCCGGGACACGGGACCGAGGACAGATACGCAGTATTTT.

The chain combines TRBV19 with TRBJ2-4; D gene unclear. Germline V gene sequence: CDR1 LNHDA, CDR2 SQIVND (reference sequence). V was shortened by 6 bases and J by 10 bases, with 10 bases between the two germline ends. The CDR3 has 11 amino acids. The CDR3 sequence: CASSMTRIQYF. CDR3 DNA: TGTGCCAGTAGCATGACACGGATTCAGTACTTC.

The count of this clone is one. The V and J genes are TRBV7-2 and TRBJ2-7; D might be TRBD2 (5 bases). CDR1 SGHTA and CDR2 FQGNSA come from the germline V gene. This CDR3 region has 12 residues. V was trimmed by 3 bases and J by 4 bases, leaving 7 bases between them. CDR3 region: CASSFPGYEQYF. DNA for the CDR3: TGTGCCAGCAGCTTCCCGGGATACGAGCAGTACTTC.

The rearrangement joins TRBV15 to TRBJ2-3; D may be TRBD2 (5 bases). Trimming took 1 base from V and 4 from J, leaving 18 bases between them. Germline V CDR1 and CDR2: LNHNV, YYDKDF (reference sequence). The length of the CDR3 is 17 residues. The CDR3 reads CATSRGVGVGSADTQYF. The CDR3 region has the DNA TGTGCCACCAGCAGAGGGGTGGGAGTAGGGTCGGCAGATACGCAGTATTTT.

This rearrangement joins TRBV6-5 to TRBJ1-4, with a possible D match to TRBD1 (5 bases). This CDR3 is built from 14 residues. The germline CDR1 and CDR2 sequences are MNHEY and SVGAGI. The germline V and J ends were trimmed by 7 bases and 7 bases, with 16 bases remaining between them. The CDR3 DNA reads as TGTGCCAGCAATTTAGGGGAAGAGGCTGAAAAACTGTTTTTT. Protein sequence: CASNLGEEAEKLFF.

The chain employs TRBV3-1 (or the pseudogene TRBV3-2) and TRBJ2-7, with 9 bases aligning to TRBD1. This CDR3 has 16 amino acids. The V gene's germline CDR1 is LGHDT and CDR2 YNNKEL (reference sequence). V trimming: 5 bases; J trimming: 4 bases; junction bases outside the gene matches: 12. CDR3: CASSSMGPGQGYEQYF. Here the CDR3 DNA reads TGTGCCAGCAGCTCGATGGGCCCGGGACAGGGTTACGAGCAGTACTTC.

V and J are TRBV5-1 and TRBJ2-2, with D perhaps TRBD1 (5 bases). Deletions cut 4 bases from V and 6 bases from J, with 16 bases between. The CDR3 loop spans 15 amino acids. CDR1 is SGHRS and CDR2 is YFSETQ in the germline V gene. This CDR3 reads CASSAVVRGSGELFF. CDR3 DNA: TGCGCCAGCAGCGCCGTCGTTAGGGGCTCCGGGGAGCTGTTTTTT. The complete variable domain, with remaining parts taken from reference TRBV5-1 and TRBJ2-2, reads KAGVTQTPRYLIKTRGQQVTLSCSPISGHRSVSWYQQTPGQGLQFLFEYFSETQRNKGNFPGRFSGRQFSNSRSEMNVSTLELGDSALYLCASSAVVRGSGELFFGEGSRLTVL.

This chain links TRBV24-1 with TRBJ2-7; tentative D call: TRBD1 (5 bases). Trimming left V 7 bases short and J 0 bases short, with 15 bases between. This CDR3 comprises 15 residues. Germline CDR1 KGHDR, CDR2 SFDVKD. The CDR3 is CATRTGRTGSYEQYF. CDR3 DNA: TGTGCCACCAGAACAGGACGAACAGGCTCCTACGAGCAGTACTTC.

In this sample, this clone turned up once. The V and J genes are TRBV28 and TRBJ2-7, with D perhaps TRBD1 (5 bases). Trimming shortened V by 2 bases and J by 0 bases, and 8 bases separated the two germline ends. Germline V gene lookup returns CDR1 MDHEN and CDR2 SYDVKM. The CDR3 length is 14 residues. For the CDR3, the DNA is TGTGCCAGCAGTTTACAACAGGCCTCCTACGAGCAGTACTTC. Translating it yields CASSLQQASYEQYF.

This chain connects TRBV10-2 to TRBJ2-2; D may be TRBD1 (5 bases). CDR3 length: 14 residues. Trimming took 5 bases from V and 2 from J, leaving 9 bases between them. Per germline, CDR1 WSHSY and CDR2 SAAADI. The CDR3 coding sequence is TGCGCCAGCAGTAAGGGGTTTAACACCGGGGAGCTGTTTTTT. This sequence encodes CASSKGFNTGELFF.

The rearrangement joins TRBV18 to TRBJ2-7, with TRBD1 as a possible D gene (5 bases). CDR1 and CDR2 from the germline V gene are KGHSH and LQKENI. The V end lost 4 bases, the J end lost 5 bases, and 18 bases lay between the germline ends. This CDR3 region has 15 residues. The CDR3 DNA reads as TGTGCCAGCTCACTTCTTGACAGTCTGACCCACGAGCAGTACTTC. Translation gives CASSLLDSLTHEQYF.

The chain couples TRBV2 to TRBJ1-5, with 9 bases fitting TRBD1. The CDR3 is 17 amino acids. Germline V CDR1 and CDR2: SNHLY, FYNNEI. With V trimmed by 5 bases and J by 7 bases, 15 bases remained unmatched. This CDR3 is CASSSYRGRVSGQPQHF. For the CDR3, the DNA is TGTGCCAGCAGTTCTTACAGGGGGCGAGTTTCAGGGCAGCCCCAGCATTTT.